Each of the 25 T cell receptor beta chains below was sequenced from the same sample in a study of regulatory T cells in long-lasting Graves disease. Time point specified: persistent/refractory GD, antithyroid drugs over 5 years with positive TRAb. PBMC RNA was the source of the TCR library. Building of the TCR beta libraries involved iRepertoire HTBI primers and Arm-PCR of CDR3 regions. TCRdb fed the multiplex PCR reads into MiXCR, producing one record per CDR3 protein. Of 430,000 or so distinct CDR3 sequences listed, around 20% are singletons. This material consisted of peripheral blood mononuclear cells (PBMCs), taken when the disease was refractory, from a patient treated with antithyroid drugs. The receptors here all came from a female donor with Graves disease.

This clonotype was picked up many times. The chain links TRBV28 to TRBJ2-7; D not resolved. Trimming took 1 base from V and 1 from J, leaving 8 bases between them. The CDR3 totals 14 residues. Germline-derived CDR1 and CDR2 are MDHEN and SYDVKM. The CDR3 bases are TGTGCCAGCAGTTTATTTTTGGTGTCCTACGAGCAGTACTTC. It specifies CASSLFLVSYEQYF.

This clonotype was detected ten times or more. The rearrangement joins TRBV27 to TRBJ2-7; D may match TRBD1 or TRBD2 (6 bases each). V was clipped by 3 bases and J by 4 bases, with 16 bases between them. Germline CDR1 MNHEY, CDR2 SMNVEV (reference sequence). This CDR3 region has 15 residues. CDR3 coding DNA: TGTGCCAGCAGTTTTAGCATTCCGGGGGCTTACGAGCAGTACTTC. Translated: CASSFSIPGAYEQYF.

The V gene is TRBV6-1, the J gene TRBJ2-7; D tentatively reads TRBD1 or TRBD2 (7 bases each). Germline values: CDR1 MNHNS, CDR2 SASEGT. V gave up 5 bases and J gave up 2 bases, with 13 bases separating them. This CDR3 spans 14 amino acids. CDR3 sequence reads: CASSPQGGAYEQYF. The DNA of the CDR3 is TGTGCCAGCAGTCCCCAGGGGGGGGCCTACGAGCAGTACTTC.

This clonotype occurred a few times. The rearrangement joins TRBV28 to TRBJ1-3, with 8 bases matching TRBD1. CDR1 and CDR2 (germline): MDHEN, SYDVKM. V lost 5 bases and J lost 1; bases outside the gene matches: 7. CDR3 length equals 16 residues. The CDR3 protein is CASSLTGVGSGNTIYF. DNA for the CDR3: TGTGCCAGCAGTCTGACAGGGGTTGGTTCTGGAAACACCATATATTTT.

The chain combines TRBV30 with TRBJ1-1; D gene uncertain. The ends were cut back, 3 bases at V and 11 bases at J, with 16 bases in the middle. Germline lookup yields CDR1 GTSNPN and CDR2 SVGIG (reference sequence). The CDR3 runs to 12 residues. The CDR3 loop reads CAWSEAWPGAFF. The CDR3 nucleotides are TGTGCCTGGAGCGAGGCGTGGCCGGGGGCTTTCTTT.

This chain links TRBV19 with TRBJ2-3; 9 nucleotides align to TRBD2. The CDR3 is 16 amino acids. Germline trimming cut 5 bases from V and 2 bases from J; bases unmatched to any gene: 8. Germline CDR1 reads LNHDA; CDR2 reads SQIVND (reference sequence). The CDR3 DNA reads TGTGCCAGTAGTCACACTCAGCGGGAGGCCACAGATACGCAGTATTTT. Residues: CASSHTQREATDTQYF.

This clonotype was found many times. The chain recombines TRBV28 with TRBJ2-7; TRBD1 agrees at 9 bases. Germline values: CDR1 MDHEN, CDR2 SYDVKM. Unmatched junction bases numbered 6, after V lost 6 bases and J lost 6 bases. The CDR3 totals 13 residues. In DNA form, the CDR3 reads TGTGCCAGCAGAAGGGACAGGGTTGTCGAGCAGTACTTC. Translated: CASRRDRVVEQYF.

This clonotype was observed a few times. This chain uses TRBV20-1 with TRBJ2-5; D is undetermined. The length of the CDR3 is 12 residues. Germline CDR1 DFQATT, CDR2 SNEGSKA (reference sequence). With 2 bases removed from V and 4 bases from J, the gap between germline ends came to 8 bases. This CDR3 reads CSARSLRETQYF. For the CDR3, the DNA is TGCAGTGCTAGAAGTTTGCGAGAGACCCAGTACTTC.

This clonotype was recorded a few times. The V gene is TRBV6-1, the J gene TRBJ2-2, with TRBD1 identical over 7 bases. Germline-derived CDR1 and CDR2 are MNHNS and SASEGT. This CDR3 has 15 amino acids. V lost 6 bases to trimming and J lost 5 bases; unmatched junction nucleotides: 9. The CDR3 sequence is CASRAQGELTGELFF. CDR3 nucleotides: TGTGCCAGCAGGGCGCAGGGGGAGCTAACCGGGGAGCTGTTTTTT.

This clonotype was picked up a small number of times. This chain's CDR3 is CASSTADPNEKLFF. The CDR3 region has the DNA TGTGCCAGCAGCACGGCAGACCCTAATGAAAAACTGTTTTTT. The V call is TRBV4-2, the J call TRBJ1-4, with D uncertain. Germline V gives CDR1 LGHNA, CDR2 YNFKEQ. This CDR3 is built from 14 residues. The V gene lost 5 bases and the J gene lost 3 bases, with 10 bases spanning the gap.

About this clonotype: A read error is likely here: a far larger clone is one base away. This chain joins TRBV12-3 or TRBV12-4 and TRBJ2-7; no firm D call. This CDR3 contains 13 residues. Trimming shortened V by 3 bases and J by 6 bases, and 12 bases separated the two germline ends. Here the CDR3 reads CASSFRKSGEQYF. CDR3 coding DNA: TGTGCCAGCAGTTTCCGCAAGTCCGGCGAGCAGTACTTC.

This clonotype has at least ten counts. V usage is TRBV28 and J usage is TRBJ2-5, with D possibly being TRBD2 (6 bases). There are 13 residues in the CDR3. V lost 6 bases, J lost 5 bases, and 13 bases lay in between. Germline V gene sequence: CDR1 MDHEN, CDR2 SYDVKM. CDR3 bases: TGTGCCAGCAGCTTGGCAGGGAGGGAGACCCAGTACTTC. Translation: CASSLAGRETQYF.

As regards this clonotype: Here the CDR3 omits its conserved ending phenylalanine or tryptophan, so a read error is the likely source. The chain couples TRBV5-1 to TRBJ1-5, with 11 bases that match TRBD1. The germline gives CDR1 SGHRS, CDR2 YFSETQ. CDR3 length: 15 amino acids. J lost 7 bases, V lost 3 bases, and 6 bases had no gene match. CDR3 DNA sequence: TGCGCCAGCAGCTCCGGGACAGGGGGTGGGCAGCCCCAGCATTCT. This translates into CASSSGTGGGQPQHS.

The chain links TRBV19 to TRBJ2-5; D assignment may be TRBD1 or TRBD2 (5 bases each). The length of the CDR3 is 15 residues. Trimming removed 1 base at V and 1 base at J, with 10 bases between. The V gene's germline CDR1 is LNHDA and CDR2 SQIVND (reference sequence). The CDR3 DNA is TGTGCCAGTAGTATAGGAGGGGACGGCCAAGAGACCCAGTACTTC. Amino acids: CASSIGGDGQETQYF.

The V gene is TRBV9, the J gene TRBJ2-1, with D maybe TRBD2 (5 bases). Germline V gene data show CDR1 as SGDLS and CDR2 as YYNGEE. With 7 bases removed from V and 5 bases from J, the gap between germline ends came to 13 bases. CDR3 length equals 13 residues. The CDR3 protein is CASGLRADNEQFF. CDR3 DNA: TGTGCCAGCGGCTTAAGAGCGGACAATGAGCAGTTCTTC.

This clonotype has only a few counts. This chain joins TRBV19 and TRBJ2-2, with TRBD2 as a possible D gene (6 bases). Germline V CDR1 and CDR2: LNHDA, SQIVND (reference sequence). This CDR3 comprises 15 residues. With 3 bases removed from V and 4 bases from J, the gap between germline ends came to 12 bases. The CDR3 protein is CASSISGGVTGELFF. In nucleotides, the CDR3 is TGTGCCAGTAGTATTAGCGGTGGTGTCACCGGGGAGCTGTTTTTT.

On this clonotype: One base away lies a much larger clone, so this may be a sequencing read error. The CDR3: CAGSLGTNYGYTF. The CDR3 bases are TGTGCCGGCAGTTTAGGGACTAACTATGGCTACACCTTC. The gene calls are TRBV12-3 or TRBV12-4 and TRBJ1-2; D remains ambiguous. The CDR3 covers 13 residues.

This clonotype was seen many times. This chain uses TRBV19 with TRBJ2-5; 9 bases match TRBD2. The V gene's germline CDR1 is LNHDA and CDR2 SQIVND (reference sequence). V lost 5 bases to trimming and J lost 5 bases; unmatched junction nucleotides: 6. CDR3 length equals 14 residues. CDR3: CASSSRGGKETQYF. The CDR3 DNA reads TGTGCCAGTAGTTCGCGGGGGGGAAAGGAGACCCAGTACTTC.

V usage is TRBV6-1 and J usage is TRBJ2-7, with D possibly being TRBD1 (5 bases). V dropped 5 bases and J dropped 3 bases, with 17 bases sitting between them. The germline gives CDR1 MNHNS, CDR2 SASEGT. The CDR3 contains 15 residues. For the CDR3, the DNA is TGTGCCAGCAGTCTGACAGCCATAACTGTCTACGAGCAGTACTTC. Amino acid sequence: CASSLTAITVYEQYF.

This clonotype has a handful of counts. The chain combines TRBV9 with TRBJ2-7; D is unclear. V lost 0 bases to trimming and J lost 5 bases, with 9 bases between them. Germline lookup yields CDR1 SGDLS and CDR2 YYNGEE. There are 13 residues in the CDR3. CDR3 DNA: TGTGCCAGCAGCGTAGCTACAGCTGACGAGCAGTACTTC. Its translation is CASSVATADEQYF.

The chain recombines TRBV20-1 with TRBJ2-5; D might be TRBD1 or TRBD2, each matching 5 bases. The V end was cut by 5 bases, the J end by 2 bases, with 15 bases between. CDR1 is DFQATT, CDR2 SNEGSKA, per germline (reference sequence). The CDR3 extends over 14 amino acids. The CDR3 is CSAEGTGTQETQYF. The CDR3 region has the DNA TGCAGTGCTGAAGGGACGGGCACTCAAGAGACCCAGTACTTC.

The chain combines TRBV9 with TRBJ2-1; 7 bases align to TRBD2. J lost 6 bases, V lost 3 bases, and 9 bases had no gene match. The CDR3 spans 15 residues. CDR1 and CDR2 (germline): SGDLS, YYNGEE. Here the CDR3 reads CASSAGLVGPNEQFF. The CDR3 coding sequence is TGTGCCAGCAGCGCCGGACTAGTCGGACCCAATGAGCAGTTCTTC.

This rearrangement joins TRBV7-9 to TRBJ2-5; maybe TRBD1 (5 bases). Germline CDR1 and CDR2: SEHNR and FQNEAQ (reference sequence). V gave up 0 bases and J gave up 3 bases, with 8 bases separating them. This CDR3 spans 14 amino acids. The CDR3 DNA is TGTGCCAGCAGCTTAGCGATAGGGGAAGAGACCCAGTACTTC. Its translation is CASSLAIGEETQYF.

This clonotype has ten or more counts. The DNA of the CDR3 is TGTGCCAGCAGCTGGACAGGGAATCAGCCCCAGCATTTT. Translating it yields CASSWTGNQPQHF. V and J are TRBV11-2 and TRBJ1-5; 8 nucleotides match TRBD1. Looked up from germline, CDR1 is SGHAT and CDR2 is FQNNGV. The J segment lost 4 bases and the V segment lost 4 bases, leaving 0 bases of the junction unmatched. The CDR3 is 13 amino acids.

In its sample, this clonotype was seen many times. The chain couples TRBV19 to TRBJ2-6; a weak D match, TRBD2 (5 bases). CDR3 length: 17 amino acids. The V end was cut by 2 bases, the J end by 1 base, with 12 bases between. Germline assignment: CDR1 LNHDA and CDR2 SQIVND (reference sequence). In DNA, the CDR3 is TGTGCCAGTAGTATATCAACGGGAAGTTCTGGGGCCAACGTCCTGACTTTC. This sequence encodes CASSISTGSSGANVLTF.